This T cell receptor beta chain was observed in a study of identical twins. The CDR3 sequence is 17 residues long. Germline loops: CDR1 SEHNR, CDR2 FQNEAQ (reference sequence). After removal of 2 bases from V and 2 bases from J, the junction contained 7 bases not matched to a gene. Each CDR3 protein gets one entry after TCRdb re-called the 5' RACE reads with MiXCR. The repertoire holds approximately 500,000 distinct CDR3 sequences, with roughly 24% as singletons. These sequences were also reported in another study, on T cells expressing NK-cell markers.

The sequenced sample was CD4+ T cells sorted from blood. This TCR was recovered from a woman aged 18-29 years in good health. The chain has TRBV7-9 and TRBJ2-1; 9 bases are a match to TRBD1. In nucleotides, the CDR3 is TGTGCCAGCAGCTTACTGCGGACAGGGGCCACCTACAATGAGCAGTTCTTC. Its translation is CASSLLRTGATYNEQFF.